The present T cell receptor (beta chain) was sequenced within a study of tumor-infiltrating lymphocytes in primary liver carcinoma. In the study overall: Tumors were stage T1-T3 N0M0, roughly 4 to 10 cm across. General study results and limits: Roughly 7.5-25% of top clones, and no more, occurred in all five tumor regions.

As for this clonotype: The antigen is not known. Relative to the germline gene, one junction end is altered; a read error may explain this.

The CDR3 is made up of 15 amino acids. CDR1 is SGHRS, CDR2 YFSETQ, per germline. The study co-extracted DNA and RNA from around 20-30 mg of unsorted bulk tissue. Surgeons resected the patients' primary liver carcinomas. Each tumor sample had over 80% viable tumor cells. With a constant-region primer, TCR beta cDNA was made from approximately 450 ng of total RNA. What produced the TCR beta libraries was three nested multiplex PCR rounds using slightly modified ARM-PCR. The first two PCR rounds used TRBV1-TRBV30 primers with a Cbeta primer, roughly 10 cycles each. MiXCR, run by TCRdb on the multiplex PCR reads, gives a single entry per CDR3 protein. The data show around 50,000 distinct CDR3 sequences, about three quarters seen once.

This clonotype was obtained from a man aged 35-49 years with primary liver carcinoma and hepatitis B virus infection. The gene calls are TRBV5-1 and TRBJ2-5, with TRBD1 matching 7 bases. Sequenced input: liver tumor tissue from sampling region 3. Subset reported: tumor region T3, left-lateral pole. CDR3 residues: CVSSLSPQGFETQYF. In DNA, the CDR3 is TGCGTCAGCAGTTTGTCGCCACAGGGGTTCGAGACCCAGTACTTC.